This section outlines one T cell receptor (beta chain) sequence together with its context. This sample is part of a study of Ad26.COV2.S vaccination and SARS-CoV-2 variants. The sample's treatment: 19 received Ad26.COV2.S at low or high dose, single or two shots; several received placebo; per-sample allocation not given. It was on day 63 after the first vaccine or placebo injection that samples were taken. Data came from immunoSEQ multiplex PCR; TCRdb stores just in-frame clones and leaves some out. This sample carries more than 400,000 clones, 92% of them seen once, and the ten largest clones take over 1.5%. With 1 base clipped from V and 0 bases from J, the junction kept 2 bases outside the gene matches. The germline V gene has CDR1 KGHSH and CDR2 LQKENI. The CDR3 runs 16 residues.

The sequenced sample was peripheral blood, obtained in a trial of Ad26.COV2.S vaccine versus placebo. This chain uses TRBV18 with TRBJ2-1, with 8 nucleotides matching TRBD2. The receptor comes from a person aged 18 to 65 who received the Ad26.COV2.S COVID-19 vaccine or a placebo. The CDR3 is CASSPRTSLSYNEQFF. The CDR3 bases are TGTGCCAGCTCACCACGGACTAGCCTCTCCTACAATGAGCAGTTCTTC.